These 27 T cell receptor beta chains came from one sample sequenced in a study of blood T cell repertoires in COVID-19. This table comes from immunoSEQ multiplex PCR, and its TCRdb copy is limited to in-frame clones, with some not included. The sample holds about 440,000 clones; roughly 88% are singletons and the top ten take 10% to 15%. Sequencing input: peripheral blood. These TCRs come from a woman in her forties or fifties with COVID-19, enrolled during active disease.

The chain links TRBV7-3 to TRBJ1-2; 10 nucleotides align to TRBD1. Unmatched junction bases numbered 8, after V lost 1 base and J lost 6 bases. This CDR3 contains 16 residues. Germline V gene data show CDR1 as SGHTA and CDR2 as FQGTGA. CDR3 nucleotides: TGTGCCAGCAGCTTAATAGGGACAGGGGACGAGGATGGCTACACCTTC. As protein: CASSLIGTGDEDGYTF.

V usage is TRBV11-2 and J usage is TRBJ2-7; D is unresolved. Germline V gene data show CDR1 as SGHAT and CDR2 as FQNNGV. The V end was cut by 2 bases, the J end by 1 base, with 3 bases between. This CDR3 region has 12 residues. The CDR3 region is CASSLTSYEQYF. In DNA, the CDR3 is TGTGCCAGCAGCTTAACTTCCTACGAGCAGTACTTC.

This chain links TRBV6-5 with TRBJ2-1; 13 nucleotides agree with TRBD2. V was pared by 6 bases and J by 8 bases, with 7 bases of the junction left unmatched. This CDR3 spans 15 amino acids. CDR1 MNHEY and CDR2 SVGAGI come from the germline V gene. Here the CDR3 DNA reads TGTGCCAGCAGCTCACTAGCGGGGGGGCACGATGAGCAGTTCTTC. Its protein is CASSSLAGGHDEQFF.

The chain recombines TRBV18 with TRBJ2-7; D perhaps matches TRBD1 (6 bases). The germline gives CDR1 KGHSH, CDR2 LQKENI. There are 14 residues in the CDR3. Trimming removed 3 bases at V and 3 bases at J, with 12 bases between. CDR3 in amino acids: CASSPQGQNYEQYF. CDR3 DNA sequence: TGTGCCAGCTCACCTCAGGGACAAAACTACGAGCAGTACTTC.

This chain links TRBV6-5 with TRBJ1-1; D is perhaps TRBD1 (6 bases). The CDR3 has 15 amino acids. The germline V and J ends were trimmed by 7 bases and 0 bases, with 15 bases remaining between them. Germline lookup yields CDR1 MNHEY and CDR2 SVGAGI. The chain's CDR3 is CASTRFTGMNTEAFF. The DNA for the CDR3 is TGTGCCAGCACTAGGTTTACAGGGATGAACACTGAAGCTTTCTTT.

The chain employs TRBV5-1 and TRBJ2-2, with 9 bases matching TRBD1. This CDR3 has 16 residues. From germline, CDR1 is SGHRS and CDR2 YFSETQ. The ends lost 4 bases at V and 4 bases at J; junction bases unmatched: 8. The CDR3, as DNA: TGCGCCAGCAGCATAACAGGGGGCGCCCCCACCGGGGAGCTGTTTTTT. Protein: CASSITGGAPTGELFF. Full variable domain (outside the CDR3, taken from reference TRBV5-1 and TRBJ2-2): KAGVTQTPRYLIKTRGQQVTLSCSPISGHRSVSWYQQTPGQGLQFLFEYFSETQRNKGNFPGRFSGRQFSNSRSEMNVSTLELGDSALYLCASSITGGAPTGELFFGEGSRLTVL.

The chain joins TRBV27 to TRBJ1-2; 10 bases are shared with TRBD1. Germline trimming cut 8 bases from V and 8 bases from J; bases unmatched to any gene: 5. The CDR3 length is 12 residues. The germline CDR1 and CDR2 sequences are MNHEY and SMNVEV (reference sequence). The CDR3 here is CASGTGAAGYTF. CDR3 DNA sequence: TGTGCCAGCGGGACAGGGGCGGCGGGCTACACCTTC.

The chain joins TRBV28 to TRBJ1-6; D possibly corresponds to TRBD1 (5 bases). In germline, CDR1 is MDHEN, CDR2 SYDVKM. The CDR3 loop spans 15 amino acids. V lost 5 bases, J lost 7 bases, and 15 bases lay in between. CDR3 region: CASSPGGVGNSPLHF. In DNA form, the CDR3 reads TGTGCCAGCAGTCCCGGGGGGGTTGGGAATTCACCCCTCCACTTT.

A single count supports this clone. The chain links TRBV12-3 or TRBV12-4 to TRBJ1-2; D unclear. V was clipped by 0 bases and J by 6 bases, with 8 bases between them. The length of the CDR3 is 13 residues. The CDR3 region has the DNA TGTGCCAGCAGTTTAGCGGAGATGAATGGCTACACCTTC. Protein product: CASSLAEMNGYTF.

V gene TRBV2 combines with J gene TRBJ1-1; D is ambiguous. The V gene's germline CDR1 is SNHLY and CDR2 FYNNEI. The length of the CDR3 is 14 residues. V lost 0 bases and J 3 bases, leaving 8 bases between the germline ends. CDR3 in DNA: TGTGCCAGCAGTGAAGCGCGGAGGGACACTGAAGCTTTCTTT. Its protein is CASSEARRDTEAFF.

The chain couples TRBV27 to TRBJ1-2; D is perhaps TRBD1 (5 bases). The germline V gene encodes CDR1 MNHEY and CDR2 SMNVEV (reference sequence). The V end was cut by 3 bases, the J end by 5 bases, with 10 bases between. This CDR3 is 13 amino acids long. The CDR3 sequence: CASSFSAGYGYTF. CDR3 nucleotides: TGTGCCAGCAGTTTTTCCGCAGGGTATGGCTACACCTTC.

This chain uses TRBV5-4 with TRBJ2-7, with D perhaps TRBD1 (5 bases). Trimming cost V 4 bases and J 0 bases, with 8 bases left between them. Germline CDR1 is SGHNT and CDR2 is YYREEE (reference sequence). The CDR3 spans 13 residues. The CDR3 region is CASSLGHSYEQYF. The CDR3 nucleotides read TGTGCCAGCAGCCTCGGACACTCCTACGAGCAGTACTTC.

This chain uses TRBV3-1 (or the pseudogene TRBV3-2) with TRBJ1-4; tentatively, D is TRBD1 (5 bases). Trimming took 4 bases from V and 3 from J, leaving 15 bases between them. Germline CDR1 LGHDT, CDR2 YNNKEL (reference sequence). This CDR3 spans 16 amino acids. CDR3 coding DNA: TGTGCCAGCAGCCGAGGTACGACAGCCTCTAATGAAAAACTGTTTTTT. Residues: CASSRGTTASNEKLFF.

This clone turned up a few times. The chain employs TRBV9 and TRBJ2-1; a possible D gene is TRBD1 (6 bases). Germline CDR1 is SGDLS and CDR2 is YYNGEE. V was pared by 4 bases and J by 5 bases, with 16 bases between. The CDR3 consists of 15 residues. CDR3 bases: TGTGCCAGCAGCTCGTCCGGGACAACTAACAATGAGCAGTTCTTC. Amino acid sequence: CASSSSGTTNNEQFF.

This clone was recorded only once. The chain employs TRBV5-6 and TRBJ1-4, with D perhaps TRBD1 (5 bases). The CDR3 has 15 amino acids. Germline V gives CDR1 SGHDT, CDR2 YYEEEE. The V end was cut by 5 bases, the J end by 3 bases, with 14 bases between. CDR3 in amino acids: CASSPTGGANEKLFF. In DNA form, the CDR3 reads TGTGCCAGCAGTCCTACGGGGGGAGCTAATGAAAAACTGTTTTTT. The whole variable domain, remainder taken from reference TRBV5-6 and TRBJ1-4, is DAGVTQSPTHLIKTRGQQVTLRCSPKSGHDTVSWYQQALGQGPQFIFQYYEEEERQRGNFPDRFSGHQFPNYSSELNVNALLLGDSALYLCASSPTGGANEKLFFGSGTQLSVL.

The chain is built from TRBV27 and TRBJ2-1, with TRBD2 as a possible D gene (6 bases). V was trimmed by 8 bases and J by 7 bases, leaving 24 bases between them. The CDR3 consists of 16 residues. CDR1 MNHEY and CDR2 SMNVEV come from the germline V gene (reference sequence). In nucleotides, the CDR3 is TGTGCCAGCGGGCCGGGGGAGGATCGGTTCCTTAATGAGCAGTTCTTC. This gives the protein CASGPGEDRFLNEQFF.

CDR3: CAIRSGGAGANTGELFF. CDR3 DNA: TGTGCCATCAGATCCGGAGGGGCGGGGGCGAACACCGGGGAGCTGTTTTTT. The V gene is TRBV10-3, the J gene TRBJ2-2; 7 bases are a match to TRBD2. CDR3 size: 17 residues. The V and J ends lost 6 bases and 0 bases, in that order; junction bases with no gene match: 10. Germline V CDR1 and CDR2: ENHRY, SYGVKD.

The genes are TRBV2 and TRBJ2-3; 7 nucleotides match TRBD2. J lost 5 bases, V lost 7 bases, and 6 bases had no gene match. Looked up from germline, CDR1 is SNHLY and CDR2 is FYNNEI. The CDR3 contains 13 residues. For the CDR3, the DNA is TGTGCCAGCAACAGCGGGGTGAAAGATACGCAGTATTTT. It specifies CASNSGVKDTQYF.

The chain recombines TRBV2 with TRBJ2-2, with D perhaps matching TRBD1 (5 bases). The CDR3 spans 19 residues. CDR1 is SNHLY, CDR2 FYNNEI, per germline. Trimming cost V 5 bases and J 0 bases, with 22 bases left between them. CDR3: CASSLRTPHQGPNTGELFF. The CDR3 nucleotides read TGTGCCAGCAGTTTGCGGACACCCCACCAGGGTCCGAACACCGGGGAGCTGTTTTTT.

The J gene is TRBJ1-2, the V gene TRBV5-5, with D perhaps matching TRBD1 (6 bases). Deletions cut 2 bases from V and 2 bases from J, with 10 bases between. The CDR3 spans 14 residues. CDR1 and CDR2 (germline): SGHKS, YYEKEE (reference sequence). CDR3 sequence: CASSLGGTNYGYTF. The CDR3 region has the DNA TGTGCCAGCAGCTTAGGGGGTACAAACTATGGCTACACCTTC.

The gene calls are TRBV19 and TRBJ2-1; TRBD2 might be the D (6 bases). CDR3 size: 15 residues. The V gene lost 6 bases and the J gene lost 0 bases, with 12 bases spanning the gap. Germline CDR1 LNHDA, CDR2 SQIVND (reference sequence). The CDR3 DNA is TGTGCCAGTAGGGAGGGTCCAAGCTCCTACAATGAGCAGTTCTTC. This translates into CASREGPSSYNEQFF.

The chain carries TRBV27 and TRBJ1-1, with a tentative D call TRBD1 (5 bases). CDR1 is MNHEY and CDR2 is SMNVEV in the germline V gene (reference sequence). The CDR3 spans 15 residues. The V end was cut by 5 bases, the J end by 5 bases, with 18 bases between. The CDR3 loop is CASSTPRGGRTEAFF. The CDR3 nucleotides read TGTGCCAGCAGTACACCTAGGGGCGGACGGACTGAAGCTTTCTTT.

The chain employs TRBV28 and TRBJ1-4; D is unresolved. Trimming stripped 1 base from V and 7 bases from J, with 10 bases between. The CDR3 spans 14 residues. Per the germline V gene, CDR1 is MDHEN and CDR2 is SYDVKM. CDR3 nucleotide sequence: TGTGCCAGCAGTTTATCGGGAGGTAGTGAAAAACTGTTTTTT. Its protein is CASSLSGGSEKLFF.

The gene calls are TRBV19 and TRBJ1-2; 7 nucleotides line up with TRBD1. The CDR3 sequence is 16 residues long. Germline CDR1 and CDR2: LNHDA and SQIVND (reference sequence). The ends lost 4 bases at V and 7 bases at J; junction bases unmatched: 15. The CDR3 protein is CASSTMDIGGEAGYTF. The CDR3 bases are TGTGCCAGTAGTACAATGGACATAGGGGGCGAGGCTGGCTACACCTTC.

This clone was observed a single time. The chain combines TRBV2 with TRBJ2-5; 13 nucleotides match TRBD2. Germline CDR1 and CDR2: SNHLY and FYNNEI. Trimming took 5 bases from V and 1 from J; bases not matched to a gene: 4. CDR3 length equals 16 residues. Written as DNA, the CDR3 is TGTGCCAGCAGTTTGGGACTAGCGGGGCTCCAAGAGACCCAGTACTTC. This codes for CASSLGLAGLQETQYF.

CDR3 nucleotide sequence: TGCGCCAGCAGCTTGAGAACTAGCGGCAACAATGAGCAGTTCTTC. This sequence encodes CASSLRTSGNNEQFF. The chain recombines TRBV5-1 with TRBJ2-1, with 8 bases that match TRBD2. The V gene's germline CDR1 is SGHRS and CDR2 YFSETQ. V was clipped by 1 base and J by 5 bases; unmatched bases: 5. This CDR3 comprises 15 residues.

This clone came up a few times. The rearrangement links TRBV10-3 to TRBJ2-3; 15 positions match TRBD2. The CDR3 loop spans 19 amino acids. The V gene end was trimmed by 0 bases and the J gene end by 5 bases; junction bases not matched to a gene: 9. In germline, CDR1 is ENHRY, CDR2 SYGVKD. The DNA of the CDR3 is TGTGCCATCAGTGAGTCTCCAGGACTAGCGGGGGGGCCGGGAGATACGCAGTATTTT. It specifies CAISESPGLAGGPGDTQYF.